This entry concerns a single T cell receptor beta chain. The antigen is not known. Specified time point: pretreatment peripheral blood. The table came from immunoSEQ multiplex PCR; TCRdb's copy has only in-frame clones and leaves some out. The sample shows some 66,000 clones, more than 75% of them seen only once. These data belong to a study of PD-L1 blockade in urothelial cancer. Looked up from germline, CDR1 is LNHNV and CDR2 is YYDKDF (reference sequence). V shed 2 bases and J 0 bases; nucleotides not matched to a gene: 7. This CDR3 contains 18 residues. The study's findings and limits: Pretreatment TCR clonality in blood under the median foretold superior survival.

The TCR comes from a man aged 55 to 70 with urothelial cancer. The chain combines TRBV15 with TRBJ2-6; 7 nucleotides line up with TRBD1. Material: PBMCs, obtained around atezolizumab (anti-PD-L1) treatment. The CDR3 region is CATSRFGQAFSGANVLTF. In DNA, the CDR3 is TGTGCCACCAGCAGATTCGGACAGGCCTTCTCTGGGGCCAACGTCCTGACTTTC.